The clone carrying this T cell receptor beta chain was detected many times. The CDR3 regions of TCR beta were amplified from RNA transcripts. The HTBI primer set drove a first-round RT-PCR of the TCR CDR3. One entry per CDR3 protein results from TCRdb running MiXCR on the multiplex PCR reads. The table has 500,000 to 650,000 distinct CDR3 sequences, 14% seen once; the top ten hold over 11%. This sample is part of a study of T cells in Graves' hyperthyroidism and ophthalmopathy. Material: blood. The sequence derives from a woman in her thirties or forties with Graves' hyperthyroidism.

CDR3: CASRVAGTPLGGYTF. DNA for the CDR3: TGTGCCAGCAGGGTCGCCGGGACACCCTTGGGTGGCTACACCTTC. The chain combines TRBV28 with TRBJ1-2; TRBD1 might be the D (6 bases). The germline V and J ends were trimmed by 6 bases and 7 bases, with 21 bases remaining between them. CDR1 MDHEN and CDR2 SYDVKM come from the germline V gene. This CDR3 comprises 15 residues.